Following are 21 T cell receptor beta chains from one sample sequenced in a study of CD8 T cells in ankylosing spondylitis. Regarding the study as a whole: Ankylosing spondylitis blood appeared to carry a characteristic TCR beta motif of several highly homologous variants.

TCRdb re-called the 5' RACE reads with MiXCR, one entry per CDR3 protein. The profile shows about 440,000 distinct CDR3 sequences, over 15% of them singletons. Which antigens these TCRs recognize remains unknown. Sequencing was carried out using blood, either unsorted or a sorted T cell fraction (not recorded which). Receptors were obtained from a male donor with ankylosing spondylitis.

This clonotype appeared many times. The chain combines TRBV5-1 with TRBJ1-2; TRBD1 matches at 10 bases. Trimming cost V 3 bases and J 2 bases; bases outside gene matches: 10. The CDR3 sequence is 17 residues long. Germline V CDR1 and CDR2: SGHRS, YFSETQ. CDR3 in DNA: TGCGCCAGCAGCTCCCGGGACAGGGGCCCCCCGAACTATGGCTACACCTTC. Translation: CASSSRDRGPPNYGYTF.

The chain links TRBV5-1 to TRBJ2-5, with no clear D. Germline lookup yields CDR1 SGHRS and CDR2 YFSETQ. V was shortened by 3 bases and J by 5 bases, with 8 bases between the two germline ends. The CDR3 runs to 12 residues. This CDR3 is CASSSELETQYF. CDR3 in DNA: TGCGCCAGCAGCTCGGAGCTGGAGACCCAGTACTTC.

This clonotype was seen ten or more times. The V and J genes are TRBV12-3 or TRBV12-4 and TRBJ1-2; 7 bases are a match to TRBD1. Germline trimming cut 2 bases from V and 2 bases from J; bases unmatched to any gene: 5. CDR3 length: 15 residues. The CDR3 here is CASSLSQTGNYGYTF. CDR3 bases: TGTGCCAGCAGTTTATCTCAGACAGGGAACTATGGCTACACCTTC.

This clonotype was detected only a few times. The J gene is TRBJ1-2, the V gene TRBV6-6; TRBD1 matches 9 bases. The CDR3 is 12 amino acids. Trimming removed 8 bases from V and 4 bases from J; junction bases left unmatched: 2. CDR1 is MNHNY and CDR2 is SVGAGI in the germline V gene (reference sequence). CDR3 nucleotide sequence: TGTGCCAGCGGGACAGGGATCTATGGCTACACCTTC. As protein: CASGTGIYGYTF.

At least ten counts were recorded for this clonotype. This chain uses TRBV7-9 with TRBJ1-1; TRBD1 aligns across 8 bases. This CDR3 is 14 amino acids long. The V gene's germline CDR1 is SEHNR and CDR2 FQNEAQ (reference sequence). After removal of 4 bases from V and 1 base from J, the junction contained 2 bases not matched to a gene. The CDR3 loop is CASSSGQANTEAFF. For the CDR3, the DNA is TGTGCCAGCAGCTCGGGACAGGCGAACACTGAAGCTTTCTTT.

In its sample, this clonotype was seen a few times. The chain has TRBV5-5 and TRBJ2-7; D tentatively fits TRBD1 or TRBD2 (6 bases each). V was trimmed by 2 bases and J by 1 base, leaving 16 bases between them. The CDR3 loop spans 16 amino acids. CDR1 and CDR2 (germline): SGHKS, YYEKEE (reference sequence). The CDR3 loop reads CASSFAGGAGSYEQYF. CDR3 nucleotide sequence: TGTGCCAGCAGCTTTGCCGGGGGCGCTGGTTCCTACGAGCAGTACTTC.

This clonotype came up a few times. The chain has TRBV10-3 and TRBJ1-5; D is ambiguous. V lost 2 bases and J 6 bases, leaving 8 bases between the germline ends. Germline assignment: CDR1 ENHRY and CDR2 SYGVKD. The length of the CDR3 is 13 residues. The CDR3 reads CAISERESQPQHF. DNA of the CDR3: TGTGCCATCAGTGAGAGGGAAAGTCAGCCCCAGCATTTT.

This clonotype was picked up many times. This chain connects TRBV5-1 to TRBJ2-7; D tentatively fits TRBD1 or TRBD2 (5 bases each). Germline CDR1 reads SGHRS; CDR2 reads YFSETQ. CDR3 length: 13 amino acids. Trimming stripped 4 bases from V and 3 bases from J, with 11 bases between. CDR3 region: CASSRDPYYEQYF. CDR3 in DNA: TGCGCCAGCAGCAGGGACCCCTACTACGAGCAGTACTTC.

This clonotype was detected ten times or more. The V and J genes are TRBV5-1 and TRBJ1-1; D not certain. The CDR3 consists of 13 residues. Trimming removed 7 bases from V and 1 base from J, with 11 bases in between. The germline V gene has CDR1 SGHRS and CDR2 YFSETQ. CDR3: CASGSKGNTEAFF. The CDR3 DNA follows: TGCGCCAGCGGATCAAAGGGGAACACTGAAGCTTTCTTT.

This clonotype was seen at least ten times. The genes are TRBV10-3 and TRBJ2-3; 8 nucleotides match TRBD2. The CDR3 contains 13 residues. In germline, CDR1 is ENHRY, CDR2 SYGVKD. The V gene end was trimmed by 9 bases and the J gene end by 4 bases; junction bases not matched to a gene: 6. CDR3 amino acids: CAISPGLADTQYF. DNA of the CDR3: TGTGCCATTTCCCCGGGACTAGCAGATACGCAGTATTTT.

The J gene is TRBJ2-7, the V gene TRBV12-3 or TRBV12-4; D is undetermined. The CDR3 consists of 12 residues. The germline V and J ends were trimmed by 6 bases and 7 bases, with 13 bases remaining between them. CDR3 bases: TGTGCCAGCAGCCTTAAGGGTTGGGAGCAGTACTTC. This encodes CASSLKGWEQYF.

This clonotype came up a few times. V is TRBV5-1 and J is TRBJ2-1; 12 bases are shared with TRBD1. The CDR3 covers 17 residues. In germline, CDR1 is SGHRS, CDR2 YFSETQ. Trimming took 3 bases from V and 0 from J; bases not matched to a gene: 4. The CDR3 spells CASSWGTGGGSYNEQFF. In DNA form, the CDR3 reads TGCGCCAGCAGCTGGGGGACAGGGGGCGGCTCCTACAATGAGCAGTTCTTC.

V gene TRBV20-1 combines with J gene TRBJ1-5, with 10 bases lining up with TRBD1. Trimming removed 0 bases from V and 2 bases from J; junction bases left unmatched: 4. The CDR3 runs 16 residues. The germline V gene encodes CDR1 DFQATT and CDR2 SNEGSKA (reference sequence). The CDR3 DNA reads TGCAGTGCTAGAGACGACAGGGGGCTAGGCAATCAGCCCCAGCATTTT. It yields the protein CSARDDRGLGNQPQHF.

This clonotype has only a few counts. The V and J genes are TRBV12-3 or TRBV12-4 and TRBJ1-4; TRBD1 might be the D (6 bases). This CDR3 contains 15 residues. Trimming shortened V by 2 bases and J by 8 bases, and 15 bases separated the two germline ends. CDR3 in DNA: TGTGCCAGCAGTTTAAGTATGGGGGCAAGGGAAAAACTGTTTTTT. The encoded protein is CASSLSMGAREKLFF.

The J gene is TRBJ1-1, the V gene TRBV6-1, with a tentative D call TRBD1 (5 bases). Germline V gene sequence: CDR1 MNHNS, CDR2 SASEGT. This CDR3 spans 15 amino acids. V was pared by 8 bases and J by 2 bases, with 18 bases between. The CDR3 here is CASLIPGTANTEAFF. The DNA of the CDR3 is TGTGCCAGCCTTATACCCGGGACCGCTAACACTGAAGCTTTCTTT.

V usage is TRBV7-9 and J usage is TRBJ2-3; no definite D call. Per the germline V gene, CDR1 is SEHNR and CDR2 is FQNEAQ (reference sequence). The CDR3 has 13 amino acids. V was pared by 2 bases and J by 6 bases, with 9 bases between. CDR3 DNA: TGTGCCAGCAGCTTACGCCAGGCCGATACGCAGTATTTT. Protein product: CASSLRQADTQYF.

V is TRBV5-1 and J is TRBJ2-3, with 9 bases fitting TRBD1. The CDR3 loop spans 16 amino acids. The V gene end was trimmed by 4 bases and the J gene end by 2 bases; junction bases not matched to a gene: 8. Germline CDR1 and CDR2: SGHRS and YFSETQ. Here the CDR3 DNA reads TGCGCCAGCAGCGGGGGGACAGGGCCCCCCACAGATACGCAGTATTTT. This translates into CASSGGTGPPTDTQYF.

The J gene is TRBJ2-2, the V gene TRBV4-3; D is unresolved. Trimming took off 0 bases at V and 7 bases at J, with 24 bases between the two ends. The CDR3 is 19 residues long. Germline V gives CDR1 LGHNA, CDR2 YSLEER. CDR3 nucleotides: TGCGCCAGCAGCCAAGAGTGGACCAGGCACCCTCTAGATGACGGGGAGCTGTTTTTT. Translated, it gives CASSQEWTRHPLDDGELFF.

Only a few counts were recorded for this clonotype. J is TRBJ2-4 and V is TRBV4-1; 14 bases fit TRBD2. From germline, CDR1 is MGHRA and CDR2 YSYEKL. The CDR3 covers 21 residues. Trimming at V came to 0 bases and at J to 1 base, leaving 11 bases not matched to a gene. The CDR3: CASSQDLGTSGSKGAKNIQYF. CDR3 nucleotides: TGCGCCAGCAGCCAAGACCTCGGGACTAGCGGGAGTAAAGGGGCCAAAAACATTCAGTACTTC.

The chain couples TRBV7-9 to TRBJ2-7; TRBD1 agrees at 7 bases. CDR1 SEHNR and CDR2 FQNEAQ come from the germline V gene (reference sequence). Trimming cost V 5 bases and J 0 bases; bases outside gene matches: 7. The CDR3 totals 15 residues. The CDR3 DNA is TGTGCCAGCAGCCCGGGACAGACCTTCTCCTACGAGCAGTACTTC. Translating gives CASSPGQTFSYEQYF.

This clonotype appeared many times. The CDR3 DNA follows: TGCGCCAGCAGATACAAACAGGGGTCTATAGAGACCCAGTACTTC. Protein product: CASRYKQGSIETQYF. The chain combines TRBV5-1 with TRBJ2-5, with TRBD1 matching over 7 bases. This CDR3 is built from 15 residues. The V gene's germline CDR1 is SGHRS and CDR2 YFSETQ. The J segment lost 4 bases and the V segment lost 5 bases, leaving 11 bases of the junction unmatched.